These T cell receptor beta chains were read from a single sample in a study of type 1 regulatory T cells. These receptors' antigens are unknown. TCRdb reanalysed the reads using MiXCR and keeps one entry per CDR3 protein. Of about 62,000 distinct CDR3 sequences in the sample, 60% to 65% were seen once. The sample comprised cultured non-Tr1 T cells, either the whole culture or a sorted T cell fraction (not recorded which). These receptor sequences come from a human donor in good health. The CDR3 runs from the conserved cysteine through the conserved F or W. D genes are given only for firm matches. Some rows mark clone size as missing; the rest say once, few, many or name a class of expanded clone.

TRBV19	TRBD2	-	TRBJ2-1	TGTGCCAGTAGTAACAGCGGACTAGCGGGAGGACAGGTGTCCAATGAGCGGTTCTTC	CASSNSGLAGGQVSNERFF
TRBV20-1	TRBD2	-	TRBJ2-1	TGCAGTGCTCCCGGTCCACTAGCGGGAGACGACGAGCAGTTCTTC	CSAPGPLAGDDEQFF
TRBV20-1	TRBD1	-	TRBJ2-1	TGCAGTGCTAGAGCGGGCAGGGGGTTTGAGCAGTTCTTC	CSARAGRGFEQFF
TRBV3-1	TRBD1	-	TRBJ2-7	TGTGCCAGTCAGGGGGCGAGGGAGCAGTACTTC	CASQGAREQYF
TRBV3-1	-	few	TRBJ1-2	TGTGCCAGCAGCCAATTAAAAGGTGATGGCTACACCTTC	CASSQLKGDGYTF
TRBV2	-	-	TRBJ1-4	TGTGCCAGCAGTGGGGTTAATGAAAAACTGTTTTTT	CASSGVNEKLFF
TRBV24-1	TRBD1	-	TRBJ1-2	TGTGCCACCAGCCGGGACAGTACCTATGGCTACACCTTC	CATSRDSTYGYTF
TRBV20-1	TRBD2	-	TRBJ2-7	TGCAGTGCTAGAAGGACTAGCAGTCCCTACGAGCAGTACTTC	CSARRTSSPYEQYF
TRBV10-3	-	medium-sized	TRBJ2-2	TGTGCCATCAGAGAAATTGGGGACGGGGAGCTGTTTTTT	CAIREIGDGELFF
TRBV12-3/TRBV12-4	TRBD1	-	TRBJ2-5	TGTGCCAGCAGTTTAGGGGGGACAGGGCGGGAGACCCAGTACTTC	CASSLGGTGRETQYF
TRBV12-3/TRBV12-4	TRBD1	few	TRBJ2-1	TGTGCCAGCAGTTTCATGGGACAGGGGGCGTTTTATGAGCAGTTCTTC	CASSFMGQGAFYEQFF
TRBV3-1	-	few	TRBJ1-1	TGTGCCAGCAGCCAAGGGGGGGCGAGGAACACTGAAGCTTTCTTT	CASSQGGARNTEAFF
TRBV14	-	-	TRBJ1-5	TGTGCCAGCAGCCGAGAGGGCAATCAGCCCCAGCATTTT	CASSREGNQPQHF
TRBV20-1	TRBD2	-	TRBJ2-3	TGCAGTGCGTATCTAGCGGAAGTAGCCACAGATACGCAGTATTTT	CSAYLAEVATDTQYF
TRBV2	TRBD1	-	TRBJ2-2	TGTGCCACCCGTAAGGGGGCCCCGAACACCGGGGAGCTGTTTTTT	CATRKGAPNTGELFF
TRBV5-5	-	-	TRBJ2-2	TGTGCCAGCAGCTTGTTGAGCACCGGGGAGCTGTTTTTT	CASSLLSTGELFF
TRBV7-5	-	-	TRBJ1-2	-	CISVPEAKGLGQGNCYGYTF
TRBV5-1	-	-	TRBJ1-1	TGCGCCAGCAGCTTGGATGTGGGCGCCACTGAAGCTTTCTTT	CASSLDVGATEAFF
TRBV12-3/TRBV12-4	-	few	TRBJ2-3	TGTGCCAGCAGTTTAGCAGGGCGGGCGACAGATACGCAGTATTTT	CASSLAGRATDTQYF
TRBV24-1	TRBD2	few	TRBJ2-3	TGTGCCACGGAAGCGGGGGATACGCAGTATTTT	CATEAGDTQYF
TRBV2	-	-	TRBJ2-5	TGTGCCACTTCCGAGTACCAAGAGACCCAGTACTTC	CATSEYQETQYF
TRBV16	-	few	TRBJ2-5	TGTGCCAGCAGAGAAACTGGGGTAGAGACCCAGTACTTC	CASRETGVETQYF
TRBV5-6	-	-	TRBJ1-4	TGTGCCAGCAGCTCAGGACAGAGTGAAAAACTGTTTTTT	CASSSGQSEKLFF
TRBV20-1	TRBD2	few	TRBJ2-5	TGCAGTGCCCCCACTAGCGGGAATCCACAAACCCAGTACTTC	CSAPTSGNPQTQYF
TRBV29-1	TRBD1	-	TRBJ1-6	TGCAGCGTTCGTGGACAGGGAAATTCACCCCTCCACTTT	CSVRGQGNSPLHF
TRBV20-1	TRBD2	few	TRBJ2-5	TGCAGTGCTTCCCGGAGGAGCCCAAGCGGGAGGGAAGGAGAGACCCAGTACTTC	CSASRRSPSGREGETQYF
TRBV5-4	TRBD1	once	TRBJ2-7	TGTGCCAGCAGCTTGGGAATACCAAATCCGGGACAGGGGATCGGTCAGTACTTC	CASSLGIPNPGQGIGQYF
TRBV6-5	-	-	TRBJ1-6	TGTGCCAGCAGGCCGTTACAAGTGGTCTTATTTAATTCACCCCTCCACTTT	CASRPLQVVLFNSPLHF
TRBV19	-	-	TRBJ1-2	TGTGCCACCCTGGGGCAGGGCAGCTATGGCTACACCTTC	CATLGQGSYGYTF
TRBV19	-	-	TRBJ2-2	TGTGCCAGTATCCAGGGGCAGAACACCGGGGAGCTGTTTTTT	CASIQGQNTGELFF
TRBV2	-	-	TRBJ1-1	TGTGCCAGCAGTGGAGGCTGGGGAGCTTTCTTT	CASSGGWGAFF
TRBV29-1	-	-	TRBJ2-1	TGCAGCGTTGTACTTCTTCGGCCAAACCTCCTCGATGAGCAGTTCTTC	CSVVLLRPNLLDEQFF
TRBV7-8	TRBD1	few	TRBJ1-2	TGTGCCAGCAGCACTGCAGGGGGCCGGAGCTATGGCTACACCTTC	CASSTAGGRSYGYTF
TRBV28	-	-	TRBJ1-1	TGTGCCAGCAAATTGAACACTGAAGCTTTCTTT	CASKLNTEAFF
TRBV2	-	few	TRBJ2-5	TGTGCCAGCAGATACCAAGAGACCCAGTACTTC	CASRYQETQYF
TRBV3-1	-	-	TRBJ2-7	TGTGCCAGCAGCCGGGACACCCTCTCCTACGAGCAGTACTTC	CASSRDTLSYEQYF
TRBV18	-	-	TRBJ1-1	TGTGCCAGCTCACCACGCGACTCCTCGAACACTGAAGCTTTCTTT	CASSPRDSSNTEAFF
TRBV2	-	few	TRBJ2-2	TGTGCCAGCAAGAAGGGACAAAACACCGGGGAGCTGTTTTTT	CASKKGQNTGELFF
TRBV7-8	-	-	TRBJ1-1	TGTGCCAGCAGCGTAAACACTGAAGCTTTCTTT	CASSVNTEAFF
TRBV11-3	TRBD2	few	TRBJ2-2	TGTGCCAGCAGCTTCTCTGCGGGAGGGACCGGGGAGCTGTTTTTT	CASSFSAGGTGELFF
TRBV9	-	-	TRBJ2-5	TGTGCCAGCAGCGTTCGGGCCGGAGAGACCCAGTACTTC	CASSVRAGETQYF
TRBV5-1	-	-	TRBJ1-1	TGCGCCAGCAGCTTGCTGCAGGCCCAGGGTGGTGAAGCTTTCTTT	CASSLLQAQGGEAFF
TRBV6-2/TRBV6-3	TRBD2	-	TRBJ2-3	TGTGCCAGCAGTTATGGCGGGAGTGGTACGCAGTATTTT	CASSYGGSGTQYF
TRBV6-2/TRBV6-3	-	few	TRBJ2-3	TGTGCCAGCAGTTACTGGGGCTCCCTACAGGAAACAGATACGCAGTATTTT	CASSYWGSLQETDTQYF
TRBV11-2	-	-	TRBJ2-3	TGTGCCAGCAGCCCGCCATGGAGGACAGATACGCAGTATTTT	CASSPPWRTDTQYF
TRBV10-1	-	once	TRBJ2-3	TGCGCCAGCAGTATCAGCGGGAGCACAGATACGCAGTATTTT	CASSISGSTDTQYF
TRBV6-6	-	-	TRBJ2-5	TGTGCCAGCAGTTACCCGAGACGTGACCAAGAGACCCAGTACTTC	CASSYPRRDQETQYF
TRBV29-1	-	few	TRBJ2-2	TGCAGCGTTGCCAGATTCACCGGGGAGCTGTTTTTT	CSVARFTGELFF
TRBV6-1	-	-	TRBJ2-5	TGTGCCAGCAGTGTCGTCCCCCAAGAGACCCAGTACTTC	CASSVVPQETQYF
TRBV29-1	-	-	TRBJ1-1	TGCACCCTAAGAATGGGGTCCGGCGGGGAGGCTTTCTTT	CTLRMGSGGEAFF